This T cell receptor beta chain was identified in a study of T cell repertoires in cytomegalovirus infection. Across the study: The public TCR beta signatures pointed to both CMV infection and matching HLA type.

Of note for this clonotype: What it recognizes is unknown.

Germline V gene sequence: CDR1 LNHDA, CDR2 SQIVND (reference sequence). Unmatched junction bases numbered 11, after V lost 1 base and J lost 5 bases. This CDR3 has 17 amino acids. A single record per CDR3 protein comes from TCRdb applying MiXCR to the reads. The data hold around 800,000 distinct CDR3 sequences, with approximately 32% observed a single time. The chain links TRBV19 to TRBJ1-1; 9 nucleotides agree with TRBD1. The source was cultured CD8+ T cells from PBMCs, collected from culture after CMV antigen stimulation. The receptor comes from a human donor in good health (CMV status not recorded). Some clones in this sample may be carry-over from other donors' samples. CDR3 sequence reads: CASSIGAGTGSDTEAFF. CDR3 DNA sequence: TGTGCCAGTAGTATAGGTGCCGGGACAGGGTCCGATACTGAAGCTTTCTTT.